The present TCR beta chain was sequenced within a study of blood T cell repertoires in COVID-19. Study background: Samples taken during acute and convalescent COVID-19 were collected in the United States, Italy and Spain. In each case, the material was cDNA or gDNA derived from T cells, B-cell-depleted T cells, or PBMCs.

As processed by the authors: The authors estimated nucleated cell counts from reference gene primer amplification. TCRdb's copy holds only in-frame clones and misses some; the assay was immunoSEQ multiplex PCR. V, J and clone size were drawn from that table, and D and trimming were deduced from the DNA. The sample holds 150,000 to 180,000 clones; about 79% are singletons and the top ten take about 29%. This receptor was taken from a woman aged 60-75 years with acute or convalescent COVID-19. What was sequenced was peripheral blood.

CDR3 coding DNA: TGTGCCAGCAGTTATTCTCGGACCGGGACAGCCACTGAAGCTTTCTTT. The encoded protein is CASSYSRTGTATEAFF. The chain joins TRBV6-5 to TRBJ1-1; 7 bases fit TRBD1. Unmatched junction bases numbered 11, after V lost 3 bases and J lost 4 bases. Germline V lookup: CDR1 MNHEY, CDR2 SVGAGI. The CDR3 contains 16 residues.